The clone carrying this T cell receptor (beta chain) has more than one count but fewer than ten. Its target is not known. This specimen comes from a study of T cell responses to AZD1222 COVID-19 vaccine. Whole-study findings and limits: White British ancestry dominated among donors, who included more females, and clonal diversity was possibly underestimated.

The CDR3 runs 13 residues. Germline V CDR1 and CDR2: MGHDK, SYGVNS. V lost 3 bases, J lost 2 bases, and 8 bases lay in between. The data were produced by immunoSEQ multiplex PCR, yet TCRdb's version contains in-frame clones alone and is incomplete. The data show around 110,000 clones, with 85% to 90% seen just once and around 5.1% held by the top ten. The receptor's source is an adult in good health. The sample here was peripheral blood, taken on day 0 of AZD1222 vaccination. The chain employs TRBV25-1 and TRBJ2-7, with D possibly matching TRBD1 (6 bases). Here the CDR3 DNA reads TGTGCCAGCAGTGAGACAGGTCCCTACGAGCAGTACTTC. Its protein is CASSETGPYEQYF.